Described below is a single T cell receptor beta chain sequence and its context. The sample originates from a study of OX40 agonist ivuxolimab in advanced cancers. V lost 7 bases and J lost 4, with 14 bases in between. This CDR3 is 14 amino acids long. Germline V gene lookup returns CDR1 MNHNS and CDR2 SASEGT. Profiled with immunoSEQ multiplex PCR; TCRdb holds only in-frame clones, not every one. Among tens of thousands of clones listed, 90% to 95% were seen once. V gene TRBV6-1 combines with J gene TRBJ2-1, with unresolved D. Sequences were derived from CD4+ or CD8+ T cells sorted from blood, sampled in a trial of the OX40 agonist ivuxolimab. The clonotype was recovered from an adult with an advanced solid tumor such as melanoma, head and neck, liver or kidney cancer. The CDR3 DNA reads TGTGCCAGCACCACAAGTGGGCCATACAATGAGCAGTTCTTC. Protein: CASTTSGPYNEQFF.